This paragraph reports one T cell receptor (beta chain). Study processing details: The authors estimated nucleated cell counts from reference gene primer amplification. Assay: immunoSEQ multiplex PCR; the TCRdb copy retains only in-frame clones and omits some. The DNA was the basis for D and trimming; V, J and clone size are from that table. The sample shows 150,000 to 200,000 clones, approximately 81% of them seen only once. CDR3 size: 15 residues. V lost 4 bases, J lost 5 bases, and 10 bases stayed unmatched. The germline gives CDR1 MDHEN, CDR2 SYDVKM. The sample is drawn from a study of blood T cell repertoires in COVID-19. On the study more broadly: Sites across the United States, Italy and Spain contributed samples from acute and convalescent COVID-19.

Clinical history as reported by participants underpinned cohort assignment. The sample taken for sequencing was PBMCs or T cells enriched from blood (not recorded which). J is TRBJ1-1 and V is TRBV28; 7 bases map to TRBD1. This TCR came from a woman between 50 and 59 years old who had recovered from COVID-19. CDR3 bases: TGTGCCAGCAGTTCCTACAGGGGAACGGAGACTGAAGCTTTCTTT. It translates to CASSSYRGTETEAFF.